The clone carrying this TCR beta chain was observed at least ten times. These data originate in a study of glioma-infiltrating T cells. Study at large: Presurgical dexamethasone in glioma patients lasted six or fewer days.

This CDR3 is built from 16 residues. V lost 0 bases and J 8 bases, leaving 17 bases between the germline ends. Germline CDR1 and CDR2: MNHNY and SVGAGI (reference sequence). The iRepertoire nested amplicon-rescue multiplex PCR amplified TCR alpha and beta CDR3s from RNA. TCRdb re-analysed the multiplex PCR reads in MiXCR, keeping a single row per CDR3 protein. The sample has more than 300,000 distinct CDR3 sequences, approximately 42% seen once; the top ten hold about 12%. V is TRBV6-6 and J is TRBJ2-1; TRBD1 or TRBD2 may be the D gene (5 bases each). The TCR sequence derives from a human donor with low-grade glioma or glioblastoma, undergoing nonglioma brain surgery, or in good health (not recorded which). Sequenced input: glioma tissue, nonneoplastic brain tissue, or PBMCs (not recorded which). The CDR3 region is CASSYSGQGPSYEQFF. Written as DNA, the CDR3 is TGTGCCAGCAGTTACTCAGGCCAGGGACCCTCCTATGAGCAGTTCTTC.